Listed below are T cell receptor beta chains from one sample, sequenced in a study of cytomegalovirus exposure and HLA in healthy donors. The assay was immunoSEQ multiplex PCR, and TCRdb's table has in-frame clones only and misses some. The sample contains some 150,000 clones, about 72% of which appear only once. The sequenced sample consisted of PBMCs. The receptors were sampled from a human donor in good health. Each CDR3 is given with its conserved first and last residue. The order of the fields is CDR3 DNA, CDR3 protein, clone size, V gene, D gene, J gene. A D gene is named only where the DNA matches it firmly. For some rows the clone size is stated as once, few or many, or as a class when expanded; others skip it.

cdr3_nt: TGCGCCAGCAGTGAGTCGGACACGAACACCGGGGAGCTGTTTTTT
cdr3_aa: CASSESDTNTGELFF
clone_size: many
v_call: TRBV10-2
d_call: NA
j_call: TRBJ2-2

cdr3_nt: TGTGCTAGTGGCCTGGGACAGGGCTTGACTGAAGCTTTCTTT
cdr3_aa: CASGLGQGLTEAFF
clone_size: NA
v_call: TRBV12-5
d_call: TRBD1
j_call: TRBJ1-1

cdr3_nt: TGCGCCAGCAGCTTGACTCTTGAGGGCACCGGGGAGCTGTTTTTT
cdr3_aa: CASSLTLEGTGELFF
clone_size: NA
v_call: TRBV5-1
d_call: NA
j_call: TRBJ2-2

cdr3_nt: TGCGCCAGCAGCCAAGGAGTGACAGCGCTAGCCAAAAACATTCAGTACTTC
cdr3_aa: CASSQGVTALAKNIQYF
clone_size: few
v_call: TRBV4-3
d_call: NA
j_call: TRBJ2-4

cdr3_nt: TGTGCCAGTAGTATAGCTAGCGGGCCCTACAATGAGCAGTTCTTC
cdr3_aa: CASSIASGPYNEQFF
clone_size: NA
v_call: TRBV19
d_call: TRBD2
j_call: TRBJ2-1

cdr3_nt: TGTGCCAGCAGTGGGGACTACCGGGACCCTAGTTCTGGGGCCAACGTCCTGACTTTC
cdr3_aa: CASSGDYRDPSSGANVLTF
clone_size: few
v_call: TRBV9
d_call: TRBD2
j_call: TRBJ2-6

cdr3_nt: TGCGCCAGCGGCACAGGCCTTACTGAAGCTTTCTTT
cdr3_aa: CASGTGLTEAFF
clone_size: NA
v_call: TRBV10-1
d_call: NA
j_call: TRBJ1-1

cdr3_nt: TGTGCCAGCAGTGAAGGCGGGGCCCAGCAGTACTTC
cdr3_aa: CASSEGGAQQYF
clone_size: NA
v_call: TRBV2
d_call: NA
j_call: TRBJ2-7

cdr3_nt: TGCAGCGTTGTCAAGAACACTGAAGCTTTCTTT
cdr3_aa: CSVVKNTEAFF
clone_size: NA
v_call: TRBV29-1
d_call: NA
j_call: TRBJ1-1

cdr3_nt: TGTGCCAGCAGAGATTCTGGCAGGGGGGGCAATCAGCCCCAGCATTTT
cdr3_aa: CASRDSGRGGNQPQHF
clone_size: NA
v_call: TRBV2
d_call: TRBD1
j_call: TRBJ1-5

cdr3_nt: TGTGCCAGCAAGAAGGGGGGGCGTAATTCACCCCTCCACTTT
cdr3_aa: CASKKGGRNSPLHF
clone_size: NA
v_call: TRBV27
d_call: NA
j_call: TRBJ1-6

cdr3_nt: TGTGCCAGCAGCTCCTCCGGGAGCGCGGAAGGAACCGGGGAGCTGTTTTTT
cdr3_aa: CASSSSGSAEGTGELFF
clone_size: NA
v_call: TRBV5-6
d_call: NA
j_call: TRBJ2-2

cdr3_nt: TGTGCCAGCAAGATGGACAGCTCTGGAAACACCATATATTTT
cdr3_aa: CASKMDSSGNTIYF
clone_size: few
v_call: TRBV2
d_call: NA
j_call: TRBJ1-3

cdr3_nt: TGTGCCAGCTCACCACTTACCTACAATGAGCAGTTCTTC
cdr3_aa: CASSPLTYNEQFF
clone_size: NA
v_call: TRBV18
d_call: NA
j_call: TRBJ2-1

cdr3_nt: TGTGCCAGCTCACCCAATGCGGGGTCGAGCAATCAGCCCCAGCATTTT
cdr3_aa: CASSPNAGSSNQPQHF
clone_size: once
v_call: TRBV18
d_call: NA
j_call: TRBJ1-5

cdr3_nt: TGCGCCAGCAGTGAGGGGATCGGGGGGGCCTACGAGCAGTACTTC
cdr3_aa: CASSEGIGGAYEQYF
clone_size: NA
v_call: TRBV10-1
d_call: TRBD2
j_call: TRBJ2-7